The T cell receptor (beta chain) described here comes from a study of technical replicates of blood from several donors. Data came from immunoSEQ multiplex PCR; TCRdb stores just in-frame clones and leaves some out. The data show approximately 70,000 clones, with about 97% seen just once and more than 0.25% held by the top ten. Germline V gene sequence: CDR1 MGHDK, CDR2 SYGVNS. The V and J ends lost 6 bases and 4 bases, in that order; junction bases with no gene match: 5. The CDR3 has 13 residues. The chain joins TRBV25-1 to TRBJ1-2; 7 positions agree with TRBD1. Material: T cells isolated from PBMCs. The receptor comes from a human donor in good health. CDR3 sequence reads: CASSPGTAYGYTF. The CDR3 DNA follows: TGTGCCAGCAGCCCCGGGACAGCCTATGGCTACACCTTC.